These 3 T cell receptor beta chains came from one sample sequenced in a study of cytomegalovirus exposure and HLA in healthy donors. Measured with immunoSEQ multiplex PCR; TCRdb has only the in-frame clones, and not every one. The table lists about 130,000 clones, 89% of them singletons. The sequenced material came from PBMCs. Source of these receptors: a woman aged 18 to 35 in good health and CMV-seronegative.

This clone was seen a single time. V is TRBV11-3 and J is TRBJ1-2, with no clear D. This CDR3 contains 13 residues. CDR1 is SGHNT, CDR2 YENEEA, per germline. V was clipped by 0 bases and J by 8 bases, with 10 bases between them. CDR3 bases: TGTGCCAGCAGCTTAGATATCGGGGTCGGCTACACCTTC. Protein: CASSLDIGVGYTF.

The chain links TRBV2 to TRBJ2-1; 11 bases match TRBD2. Looked up from germline, CDR1 is SNHLY and CDR2 is FYNNEI. The CDR3 extends over 15 amino acids. V lost 4 bases, J lost 7 bases, and 6 bases stayed unmatched. CDR3 nucleotides: TGTGCCAGCAGTGCCACTAGCGGGAGAGGTAATGAGCAGTTCTTC. Amino acid sequence: CASSATSGRGNEQFF.

The chain joins TRBV6-1 to TRBJ2-1; TRBD2 aligns across 12 bases. Trimming at V came to 1 base and at J to 7 bases, leaving 2 bases not matched to a gene. Germline V CDR1 and CDR2: MNHNS, SASEGT. The CDR3 length is 15 residues. This chain's CDR3 is CASSEGLAGANEQFF. The CDR3 coding sequence is TGTGCCAGCAGTGAAGGACTAGCGGGAGCTAATGAGCAGTTCTTC.